Shown below are 5 T cell receptor beta chains from a single sample sequenced in a study of T cells after yellow fever vaccination. TCRdb itself ran the 5' RACE reads through MiXCR, one entry per CDR3 protein. The data show approximately 110,000 distinct CDR3 sequences, 7% to 8.5% seen once. The source was CD8+ T cells sorted from PBMCs, collected 45 days after the yellow fever booster vaccination. The receptor set was obtained from a young man who received the YFV17D yellow fever vaccine.

In this sample, this clonotype turned up many times. The rearrangement links TRBV5-1 to TRBJ2-7, with a weak D call TRBD2 (5 bases). Per germline, CDR1 SGHRS and CDR2 YFSETQ. V was cut by 0 bases and J by 7 bases, with 5 bases left in between. This CDR3 spans 11 amino acids. The chain's CDR3 is CASSLGGEQYF. The CDR3 DNA is TGCGCCAGCAGCTTGGGAGGGGAGCAGTACTTC.

This clonotype has a count of ten or more. The gene calls are TRBV12-3 or TRBV12-4 and TRBJ2-1, with D possibly being TRBD2 (5 bases). V was trimmed by 4 bases and J by 8 bases, leaving 21 bases between them. The CDR3 has 16 amino acids. The CDR3 DNA is TGTGCCAGCAGTTCGGGCCCCACATGGGTTAGCGATGAGCAGTTCTTC. It is translated as CASSSGPTWVSDEQFF.

This chain links TRBV5-6 with TRBJ2-1; 10 nucleotides match TRBD2. With 3 bases clipped from V and 0 bases from J, the junction kept 12 bases outside the gene matches. This CDR3 is 19 amino acids long. Germline V lookup: CDR1 SGHDT, CDR2 YYEEEE. CDR3 coding DNA: TGTGCCAGCAGCTCCCCTTTATGGGTAGCGGGAGGCTCCTACAATGAGCAGTTCTTC. Translated, it gives CASSSPLWVAGGSYNEQFF.

This clonotype came up a few times. The chain is built from TRBV5-1 and TRBJ1-1; maybe TRBD1 (5 bases). CDR3 length: 11 residues. Germline V gene lookup returns CDR1 SGHRS and CDR2 YFSETQ. V lost 7 bases and J lost 6, with 10 bases in between. CDR3 residues: CASWRGAEAFF. The CDR3 DNA follows: TGCGCCAGCTGGCGGGGGGCTGAAGCTTTCTTT.

This clonotype was seen at least ten times. V gene TRBV2 combines with J gene TRBJ2-7; D gene ambiguous. V was cut by 1 base and J by 2 bases, with 6 bases left in between. Germline CDR1 and CDR2: SNHLY and FYNNEI. The CDR3 totals 13 residues. CDR3 region: CASSEVLTYEQYF. CDR3 coding DNA: TGTGCCAGCAGTGAAGTGTTGACCTACGAGCAGTACTTC.